The rows below give T cell receptor beta chains drawn from one sample of a study of cytomegalovirus exposure and HLA in healthy donors. TCRdb's table, derived via immunoSEQ multiplex PCR, lists solely in-frame clones and lacks some. The sample holds 85,000 to 100,000 clones, under 65% seen once. The sample was PBMCs. The source is a man aged 55-75 years in good health and CMV-seronegative. Each CDR3 is given with its conserved first and last residue. A D gene is named only where the DNA matches it firmly. Part of the rows lack a size; the others show once, few, many or a class for expanded clones.

v_call	d_call	clone_size	j_call	cdr3_aa	cdr3_nt
TRBV10-2	-	few	TRBJ2-1	CASSDLGAWQQFF	TGCGCCAGCAGTGACTTGGGGGCCTGGCAGCAGTTCTTC
TRBV10-2	TRBD2	-	TRBJ2-1	CASRTLAGGGNEQFF	TGCGCCAGCAGGACCCTAGCGGGAGGTGGCAATGAGCAGTTCTTC
TRBV18	-	-	TRBJ1-1	CASSPRRGTTEAFF	TGTGCCAGCTCACCCCGCCGGGGAACCACTGAAGCTTTCTTT
TRBV5-1	TRBD2	-	TRBJ2-1	CASSKREGRIYNEQFF	TGCGCCAGCAGCAAACGGGAGGGCCGGATTTACAATGAGCAGTTCTTC
TRBV7-9	-	-	TRBJ1-1	CASSLPLGQAEAFF	TGTGCCAGCAGCCTACCCCTCGGCCAGGCTGAAGCTTTCTTT
TRBV11-3	-	-	TRBJ2-6	CASSYRRDSEISGANVLTF	TGTGCCAGCAGCTATCGACGCGACTCAGAAATCTCTGGGGCCAACGTCCTGACTTTC
TRBV18	-	-	TRBJ1-5	CASSAEQVASKQPQHF	TGTGCCAGCTCAGCGGAACAGGTAGCCTCGAAGCAGCCCCAGCATTTT
TRBV2	-	-	TRBJ2-7	CASNIGGPTYEQYF	TGTGCCAGCAATATCGGAGGCCCCACCTACGAGCAGTACTTC
TRBV19	TRBD1	few	TRBJ2-5	CASSTGTGRETQYF	TGTGCCAGTAGTACCGGGACAGGGAGAGAGACCCAGTACTTC
TRBV19	-	-	TRBJ2-1	CASSPPEGRYNNEQFF	TGTGCCAGTAGTCCGCCGGAGGGCCGGTATAACAATGAGCAGTTCTTC
TRBV5-6	TRBD2	-	TRBJ2-1	CASSLGLAGSREQFF	TGTGCCAGCAGCTTGGGCCTAGCGGGATCTCGCGAGCAGTTCTTC
TRBV19	-	few	TRBJ1-2	CASSLGPGAHNYGYTF	TGTGCCAGTAGTTTGGGGCCAGGGGCCCATAACTATGGCTACACCTTC
TRBV28	TRBD1	-	TRBJ1-2	CASSLWGTGVTGYTF	TGTGCCAGCAGTTTATGGGGGACAGGGGTAACTGGCTACACCTTC
TRBV14	TRBD2	-	TRBJ2-7	CASSRRGGTSYEQYF	TGTGCCAGCAGCCGGCGGGGGGGGACTTCCTACGAGCAGTACTTC
TRBV5-6	-	-	TRBJ2-1	CASSLVGAVSYNEQFF	TGTGCCAGCAGCTTGGTGGGGGCGGTATCCTACAATGAGCAGTTCTTC
TRBV7-7	-	-	TRBJ2-5	CASSWGLLETQYF	TGTGCCAGCAGCTGGGGACTCCTAGAGACCCAGTACTTC
TRBV2	TRBD2	-	TRBJ2-1	CASSEEGTSGGEQFF	TGTGCCAGCAGTGAAGAAGGGACTAGCGGGGGGGAGCAGTTCTTC
TRBV10-2	TRBD1	-	TRBJ1-1	CASTLKGQGSMNTEAFF	TGCGCCAGCACCTTAAAGGGACAGGGGAGCATGAACACTGAAGCTTTCTTT